The rows below give T cell receptor beta chains drawn from one sample of a study of T cell repertoires in MIS-A myocarditis. Generated by immunoSEQ multiplex PCR, the TCRdb table keeps only in-frame clones and is missing some. Among 10,000 to 13,000 clones listed, 65% to 90% were seen once. The sample consisted of right ventricle heart tissue obtained at autopsy. The receptors were sampled from a man in his late teens or twenties with fulminant myocarditis from multisystem inflammatory syndrome in adults (MIS-A) after COVID-19. The CDR3 runs from the conserved cysteine through the conserved F or W. The D gene is left open where the match is weak. Size is omitted from some rows. Given values are once, few, many or a class for expanded clones.

cdr3_nt cdr3_aa clone_size j_call d_call v_call cdr3_length
TGTGCCACCAGCAGAGGACTAGGAGGGTCGAATTCACCCCTCCACTTT CATSRGLGGSNSPLHF . TRBJ1-6 . TRBV15 16
TGTGCCAGCAGTGAGGGGAGGATGAACACTGAAGCTTTCTTT CASSEGRMNTEAFF . TRBJ1-1 . TRBV6-1 14
TGTGCCAGCAGCTTGGGGGAGAGGGGTCGAGGCGAGCAGTACTTC CASSLGERGRGEQYF . TRBJ2-7 . TRBV5-4 15
TGTGCCAGCAGTTACCGGAGGGAGACCCAGTACTTC CASSYRRETQYF . TRBJ2-5 . TRBV6-2/TRBV6-3 12
TGTGCCAGCAGCCGGAGCGGCAACACAGATACGCAGTATTTT CASSRSGNTDTQYF once TRBJ2-3 . TRBV9 14
TGTGCCAGCAGTGGCGGACAGTCGCCCCCCTACGAGCAGTACTTC CASSGGQSPPYEQYF . TRBJ2-7 . TRBV6-2/TRBV6-3 15
TGTGCCAGCACCGAAGAGGGTGAAGGAAACACCATATATTTT CASTEEGEGNTIYF . TRBJ1-3 . TRBV28 14
TGTGCCACCAGCCACCCCTGGTCGCGGGAGAAGATCAATACGCAGTATTTT CATSHPWSREKINTQYF . TRBJ2-3 TRBD2 TRBV15 17
TGTGCCAGCAGTTCGGGAGGGAGCAATTCACCCCTCCACTTT CASSSGGSNSPLHF . TRBJ1-6 . TRBV28 14
TGTGCCAGCAGCCACGGCGGGACCTACGAGCAGTACTTC CASSHGGTYEQYF few TRBJ2-7 . TRBV3-1/TRBV3-2 13
TGCGCCAGCAGGTTCAGTAGGTCAACTAATGAAAAACTGTTTTTT CASRFSRSTNEKLFF . TRBJ1-4 . TRBV4-1 15
TGTGCCAGCAGTTTAATACAAGGAAACACCATATATTTT CASSLIQGNTIYF . TRBJ1-3 . TRBV27 13
TGTGCCAGCACTGAGGACAGGGTAGGGGAAAACACTGAAGCTTTCTTT CASTEDRVGENTEAFF . TRBJ1-1 TRBD1 TRBV28 16